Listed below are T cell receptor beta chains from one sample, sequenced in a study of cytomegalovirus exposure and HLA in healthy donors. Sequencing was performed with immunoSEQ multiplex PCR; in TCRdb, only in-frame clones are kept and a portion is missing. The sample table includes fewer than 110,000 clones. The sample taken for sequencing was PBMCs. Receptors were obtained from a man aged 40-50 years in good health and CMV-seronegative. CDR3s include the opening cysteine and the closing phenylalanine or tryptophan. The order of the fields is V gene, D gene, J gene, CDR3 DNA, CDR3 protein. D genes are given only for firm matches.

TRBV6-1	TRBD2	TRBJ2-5	TGTGCCAGCAGTGAATTTTTCGGCCCCGGGGGGGTTGAGACCCAGTACTTC	CASSEFFGPGGVETQYF
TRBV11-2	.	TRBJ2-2	TGTGCCAGCAGCTCCGGGGGATTGGGTTCGGCGATCGGGGAGCTGTTTTTT	CASSSGGLGSAIGELFF
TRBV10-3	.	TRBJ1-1	TGTGCCATCAGTTTATTGGGGGGGGCTGGCACTGAAGCCTTCTTT	CAISLLGGAGTEAFF
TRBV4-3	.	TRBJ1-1	TGCGCCAGCAGCCAAGATTATACGGACACTGAAGCTTTCTTT	CASSQDYTDTEAFF
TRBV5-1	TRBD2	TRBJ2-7	TGCGCCAGCAGCCCACGGAAGGCTAGCGGGTCTCCCAACGAGCAGTACTTC	CASSPRKASGSPNEQYF
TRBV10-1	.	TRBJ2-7	TGCGCCAGCAGTGAGTCGGGGGAGGCCTACGAGCAGTACTTC	CASSESGEAYEQYF
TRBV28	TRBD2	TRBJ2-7	TGTGCCAGCAGTTTTGAACTAGCGGGAGCTCGGGAGCAGTACTTC	CASSFELAGAREQYF
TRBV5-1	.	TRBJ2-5	TGCGCCAGCAGTCTCGGACTGCTCCAAGAGACCCAGTACTTC	CASSLGLLQETQYF
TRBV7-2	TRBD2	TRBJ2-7	TGTGCCAGCAGCTTAGTGGCTAGCGGAGCTTACGAGCAGTACTTC	CASSLVASGAYEQYF
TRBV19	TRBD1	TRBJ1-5	TGTGCCAGTACCGGGGGACAGGGGAGCAATCAGCCCCAGCATTTT	CASTGGQGSNQPQHF
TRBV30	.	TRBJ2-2	TGTGCCTCCTCCGGGACGGGAGACACCGGGGAGCTGTTTTTT	CASSGTGDTGELFF
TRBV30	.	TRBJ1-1	TGCGCCTGGAGTGTACTTTCGGGTGGGGCTCCAAACGCTTTCTTT	CAWSVLSGGAPNAFF
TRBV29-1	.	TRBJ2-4	TGCAGCGCTGGGACGGTGGGGGGCATTCAGTACTTC	CSAGTVGGIQYF
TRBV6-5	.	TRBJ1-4	TGTGCCAGCAGTTACTCGAGCGGGGGGCGGGAAAAACTGTTTTTT	CASSYSSGGREKLFF
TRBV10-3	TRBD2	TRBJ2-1	TGTGCCATCAGTGAGCCCAGCGGGGGGGCCTATGAGCAGTTCTTC	CAISEPSGGAYEQFF
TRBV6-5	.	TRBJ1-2	TGTGCCAGCAGGCCCGGGACTCGGGATGGCTACACCTTC	CASRPGTRDGYTF
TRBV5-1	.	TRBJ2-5	TGCGCCAGCAGCGCCGACCGGGGTAATCGGGAGACCCAGTACTTC	CASSADRGNRETQYF
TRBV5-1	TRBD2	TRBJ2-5	TGCGCCAGCAGCTTGGGGGCGGGGACTACCTCCCGGTTGGAGACCCAGTACTTC	CASSLGAGTTSRLETQYF
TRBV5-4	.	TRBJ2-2	TGTGCCAGCAGCTTGGCACTTGACGGGGAGCTGTTTTTT	CASSLALDGELFF
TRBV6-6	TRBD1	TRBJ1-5	TGTGCCAGCAGTAGCAGGACAGGGGCCGGTCAGCCCCAGCATTTT	CASSSRTGAGQPQHF
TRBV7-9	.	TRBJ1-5	TGTGCCAGCAGCCCAGGTAAGCACCAGCCCCAGCATTTT	CASSPGKHQPQHF
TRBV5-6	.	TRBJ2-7	TGTGCCAGCAGCGGACGGAGGGGAGAATACGAGCAGTACTTC	CASSGRRGEYEQYF
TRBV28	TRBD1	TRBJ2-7	TGTGCCAGCAGTAGTATCGGACAGGGAAGGTACGAGCAGTACTTC	CASSSIGQGRYEQYF
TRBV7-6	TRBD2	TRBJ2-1	TGTGCCAGCAGTCATCGAGATCCTAGCGGGAGGTTGGGCAATGAGCAGTTCTTC	CASSHRDPSGRLGNEQFF
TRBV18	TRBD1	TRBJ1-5	TGTGCCAGCTCACCTGGGACAGAGAATCAGCCCCAGCATTTT	CASSPGTENQPQHF
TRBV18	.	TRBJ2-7	TGTGCCAGCTCACCGCGTGGGCTGAACTCCTACGAGCAGTACTTC	CASSPRGLNSYEQYF
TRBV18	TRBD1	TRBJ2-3	TGTGCCAGCTCTCAAGGACAGGGGGTCACAGATACGCAGTATTTT	CASSQGQGVTDTQYF
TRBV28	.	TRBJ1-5	TGTGCCAGCAGTTTAAGCGGCCAGCCCCAGCATTTT	CASSLSGQPQHF
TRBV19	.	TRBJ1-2	TGTGCCAGTAGTATAGATCGGGGAAACTATGGCTACACCTTC	CASSIDRGNYGYTF
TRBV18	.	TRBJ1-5	TGTGCCAGCTCACCAAGCACGGGGGTCGGTCAGCCCCAGCATTTT	CASSPSTGVGQPQHF
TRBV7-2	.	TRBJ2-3	TGTGCCAGCAGACTCAGGTTTGGGCTTCCAGATACGCAGTATTTT	CASRLRFGLPDTQYF
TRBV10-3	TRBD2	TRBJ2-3	TGTGCCATCAGAGATAGCGGGAGGACAGATACGCAGTATTTT	CAIRDSGRTDTQYF
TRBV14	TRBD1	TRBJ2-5	TGTGCCAGCAGCCAACTTCAGGGGGCAAGAGAGACCCAGTACTTC	CASSQLQGARETQYF
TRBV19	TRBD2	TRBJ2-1	TGTGCCAGTAGTATGCTAGCGGGGGCCGGTGAGCAGTTCTTC	CASSMLAGAGEQFF
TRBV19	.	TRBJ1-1	TGTGCCAGTAGTAGGGGGCAGGGGAACACTGAAGCTTTCTTT	CASSRGQGNTEAFF
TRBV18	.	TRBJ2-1	TGTGCCAGCTCACCACGTGCCGCGGATGAGCAGTTCTTC	CASSPRAADEQFF
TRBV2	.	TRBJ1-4	TGTGCCAGCAGTGAAAGGGCAGGGAACGAAAAACTGTTTTTT	CASSERAGNEKLFF
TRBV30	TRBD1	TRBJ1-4	TGTGCCTGGAGTGCTGGGACAGTCGAAAAACTGTTTTTT	CAWSAGTVEKLFF
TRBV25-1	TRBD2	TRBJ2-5	TGTGCCAGCAGTGAATACGGGGGGTTAAGGACCCAGTACTTC	CASSEYGGLRTQYF
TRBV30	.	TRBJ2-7	TGTGCCTGTTCACAGACCTACGAGCAGTACTTC	CACSQTYEQYF
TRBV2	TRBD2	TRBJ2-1	TGTGCCAGCAGTGAAGTACAGCGGGGGGGCTACAATGAGCAGTTCTTC	CASSEVQRGGYNEQFF